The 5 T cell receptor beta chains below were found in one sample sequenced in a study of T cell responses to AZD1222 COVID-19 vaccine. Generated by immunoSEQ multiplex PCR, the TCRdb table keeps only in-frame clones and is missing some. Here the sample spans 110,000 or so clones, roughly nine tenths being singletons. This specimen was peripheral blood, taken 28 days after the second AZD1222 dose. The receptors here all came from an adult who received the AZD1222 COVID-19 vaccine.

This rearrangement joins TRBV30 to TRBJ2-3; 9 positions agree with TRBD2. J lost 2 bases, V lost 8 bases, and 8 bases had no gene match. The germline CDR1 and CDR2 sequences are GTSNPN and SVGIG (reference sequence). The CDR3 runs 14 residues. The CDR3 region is CAQGGGGDTDTQYF. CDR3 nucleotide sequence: TGTGCCCAAGGCGGCGGGGGGGACACAGATACGCAGTATTTT.

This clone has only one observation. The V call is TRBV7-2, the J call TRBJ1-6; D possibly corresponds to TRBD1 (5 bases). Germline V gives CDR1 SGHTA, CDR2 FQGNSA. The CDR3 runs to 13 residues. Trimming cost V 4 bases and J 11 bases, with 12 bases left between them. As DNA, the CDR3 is TGTGCCAGCAGCTGGGACGCACCCGCACCCCTCCACTTT. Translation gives CASSWDAPAPLHF. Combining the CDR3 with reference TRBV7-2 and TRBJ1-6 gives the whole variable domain GAGVSQSPSNKVTEKGKDVELRCDPISGHTALYWYRQSLGQGLEFLIYFQGNSAPDKSGLPSDRFSAERTGGSVSTLTIQRTQQEDSAVYLCASSWDAPAPLHFGNGTRLTVT.

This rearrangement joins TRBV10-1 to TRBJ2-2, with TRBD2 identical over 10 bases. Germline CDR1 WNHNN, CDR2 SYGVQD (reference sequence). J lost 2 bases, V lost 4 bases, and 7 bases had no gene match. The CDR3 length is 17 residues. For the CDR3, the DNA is TGCGCCAGCAGTGTGGAGCGGGGGGGAAAAAACACCGGGGAGCTGTTTTTT. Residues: CASSVERGGKNTGELFF.

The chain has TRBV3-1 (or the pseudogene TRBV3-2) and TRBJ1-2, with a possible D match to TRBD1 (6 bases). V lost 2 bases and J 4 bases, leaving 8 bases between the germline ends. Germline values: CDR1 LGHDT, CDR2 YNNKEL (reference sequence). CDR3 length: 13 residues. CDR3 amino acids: CASSQLGGYGYTF. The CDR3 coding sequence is TGTGCCAGCAGCCAACTAGGGGGCTATGGCTACACCTTC.

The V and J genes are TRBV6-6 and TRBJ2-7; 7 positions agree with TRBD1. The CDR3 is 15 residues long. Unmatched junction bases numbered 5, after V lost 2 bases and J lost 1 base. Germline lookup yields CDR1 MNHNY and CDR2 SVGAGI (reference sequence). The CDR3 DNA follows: TGTGCCAGCAGTTACCGAGGGGACAGTTCCTACGAGCAGTACTTC. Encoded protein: CASSYRGDSSYEQYF.